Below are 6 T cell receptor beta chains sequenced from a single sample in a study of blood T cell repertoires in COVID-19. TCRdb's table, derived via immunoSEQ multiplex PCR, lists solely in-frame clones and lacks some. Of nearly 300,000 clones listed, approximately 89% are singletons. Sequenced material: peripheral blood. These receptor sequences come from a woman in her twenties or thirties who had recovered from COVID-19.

CDR3 residues: CASSFPDTLNQPQHF. CDR3 nucleotide sequence: TGTGCCAGCAGTTTTCCTGACACCCTCAATCAGCCCCAGCATTTT. The chain carries TRBV6-8 and TRBJ1-5; D is unresolved. V was shortened by 4 bases and J by 3 bases, with 13 bases between the two germline ends. Germline assignment: CDR1 MNHGY and CDR2 SAAAGT. The CDR3 extends over 15 amino acids.

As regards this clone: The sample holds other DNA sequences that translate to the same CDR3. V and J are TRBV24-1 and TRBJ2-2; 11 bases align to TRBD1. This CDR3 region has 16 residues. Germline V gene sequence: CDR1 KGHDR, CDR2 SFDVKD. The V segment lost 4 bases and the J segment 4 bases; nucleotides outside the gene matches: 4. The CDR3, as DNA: TGTGCCACCAGTGACTCCGGGACAGGGGGCACCGGGGAGCTGTTTTTT. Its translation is CATSDSGTGGTGELFF.

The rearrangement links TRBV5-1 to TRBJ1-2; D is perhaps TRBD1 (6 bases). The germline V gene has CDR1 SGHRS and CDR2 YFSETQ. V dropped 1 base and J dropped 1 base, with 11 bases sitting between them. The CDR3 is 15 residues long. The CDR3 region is CASSLTGTLNYGYTF. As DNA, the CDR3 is TGCGCCAGCAGCTTGACCGGGACACTTAACTATGGCTACACCTTC. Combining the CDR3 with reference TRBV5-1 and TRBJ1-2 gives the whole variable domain KAGVTQTPRYLIKTRGQQVTLSCSPISGHRSVSWYQQTPGQGLQFLFEYFSETQRNKGNFPGRFSGRQFSNSRSEMNVSTLELGDSALYLCASSLTGTLNYGYTFGSGTRLTVV.

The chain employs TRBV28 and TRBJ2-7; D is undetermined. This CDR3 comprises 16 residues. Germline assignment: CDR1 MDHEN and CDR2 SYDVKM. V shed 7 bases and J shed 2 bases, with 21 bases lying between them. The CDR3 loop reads CASKIGGSGPTYEQYF. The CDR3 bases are TGTGCCAGCAAAATTGGTGGGTCAGGTCCGACCTACGAGCAGTACTTC.

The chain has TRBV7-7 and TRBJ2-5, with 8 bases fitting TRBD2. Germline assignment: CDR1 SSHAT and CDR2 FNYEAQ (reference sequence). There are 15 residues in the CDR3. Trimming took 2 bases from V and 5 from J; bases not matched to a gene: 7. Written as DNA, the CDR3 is TGTGCCAGCAGCTTATCGGGGGGGCTATCGGAGACCCAGTACTTC. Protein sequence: CASSLSGGLSETQYF.

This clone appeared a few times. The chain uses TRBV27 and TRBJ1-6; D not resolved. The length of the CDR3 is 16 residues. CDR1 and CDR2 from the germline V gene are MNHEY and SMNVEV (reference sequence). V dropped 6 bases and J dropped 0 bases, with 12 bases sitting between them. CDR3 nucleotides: TGTGCCAGCAGCACTGAGTTGAGCTCCTATAATTCACCCCTCCACTTT. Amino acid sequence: CASSTELSSYNSPLHF.